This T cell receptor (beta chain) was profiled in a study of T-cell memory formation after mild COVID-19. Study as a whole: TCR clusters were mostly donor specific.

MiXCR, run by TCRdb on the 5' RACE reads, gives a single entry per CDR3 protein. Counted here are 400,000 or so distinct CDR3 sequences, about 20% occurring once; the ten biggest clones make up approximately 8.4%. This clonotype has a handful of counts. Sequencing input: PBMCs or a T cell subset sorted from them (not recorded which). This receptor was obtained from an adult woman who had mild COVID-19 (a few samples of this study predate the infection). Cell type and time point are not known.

In DNA form, the CDR3 reads TGTGCCAGCAGCTCGAGGACCCAAGAGACCCAGTACTTC. Protein: CASSSRTQETQYF. The chain combines TRBV7-6 with TRBJ2-5; D uncertain. The CDR3 is made up of 13 amino acids. Germline V gene data show CDR1 as SGHVS and CDR2 as FNYEAQ. V was cut by 4 bases and J by 1 base, with 7 bases left in between. The full variable domain, rest sourced from reference TRBV7-6 and TRBJ2-5, is GAGVSQSPRYKVTKRGQDVALRCDPISGHVSLYWYRQALGQGPEFLTYFNYEAQQDKSGLPNDRFSAERPEGSISTLTIQRTEQRDSAMYRCASSSRTQETQYFGPGTRLLVL.